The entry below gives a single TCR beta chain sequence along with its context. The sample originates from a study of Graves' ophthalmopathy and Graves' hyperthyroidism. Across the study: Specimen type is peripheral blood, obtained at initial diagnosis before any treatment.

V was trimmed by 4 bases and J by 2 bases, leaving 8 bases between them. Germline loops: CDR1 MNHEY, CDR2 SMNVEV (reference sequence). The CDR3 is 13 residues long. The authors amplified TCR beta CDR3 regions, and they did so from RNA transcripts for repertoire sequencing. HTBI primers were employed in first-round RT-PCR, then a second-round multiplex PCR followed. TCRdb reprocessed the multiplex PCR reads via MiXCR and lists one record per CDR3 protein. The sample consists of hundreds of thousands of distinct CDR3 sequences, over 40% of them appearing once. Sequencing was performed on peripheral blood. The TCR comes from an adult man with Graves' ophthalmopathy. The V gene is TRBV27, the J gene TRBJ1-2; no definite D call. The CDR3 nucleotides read TGTGCCAGCAGTTCCCTGACAAACTATGGCTACACCTTC. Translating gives CASSSLTNYGYTF.